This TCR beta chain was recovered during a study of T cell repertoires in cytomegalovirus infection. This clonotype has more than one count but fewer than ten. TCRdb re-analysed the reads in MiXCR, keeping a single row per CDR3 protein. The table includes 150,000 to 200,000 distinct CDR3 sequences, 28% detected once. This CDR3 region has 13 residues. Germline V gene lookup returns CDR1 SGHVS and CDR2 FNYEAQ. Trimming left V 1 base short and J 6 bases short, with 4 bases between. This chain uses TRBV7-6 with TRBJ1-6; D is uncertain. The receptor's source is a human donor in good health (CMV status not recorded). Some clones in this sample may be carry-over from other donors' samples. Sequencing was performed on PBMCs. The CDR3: CASSLGSNSPLHF. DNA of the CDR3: TGTGCCAGCAGCTTAGGCAGTAATTCACCCCTCCACTTT.